This entry lists 4 T cell receptor beta chains sequenced from one sample in a study of blood T cell repertoires in COVID-19. Libraries were prepared by immunoSEQ multiplex PCR; TCRdb keeps only in-frame clonotypes and omits some of them. The profile shows around 200,000 clones, about 85% of them singletons. The sequencing input was peripheral blood. These TCRs come from a woman older than 75 with acute or convalescent COVID-19.

This chain joins TRBV27 and TRBJ2-7, with 8 bases lining up with TRBD2. V shed 4 bases, J shed 5 bases, and the junction held 13 bases outside the gene matches. The CDR3 consists of 16 residues. Germline loops: CDR1 MNHEY, CDR2 SMNVEV (reference sequence). The CDR3 sequence is CASSSYTPGLVNEQYF. CDR3 nucleotide sequence: TGTGCCAGCAGTTCCTACACCCCGGGACTAGTAAACGAGCAGTACTTC.

The chain carries TRBV7-2 and TRBJ1-3; 9 bases match TRBD1. The junction had 14 bases not matched to a gene; V was cut back by 5 bases and J by 3 bases. Germline loops: CDR1 SGHTA, CDR2 FQGNSA. CDR3 length equals 18 residues. The CDR3 sequence is CASSPGQGKAPDGNTIYF. The CDR3 bases are TGTGCCAGCAGCCCCGGACAGGGGAAGGCTCCGGATGGAAACACCATATATTTT.

J is TRBJ1-2 and V is TRBV5-4, with TRBD1 matching over 8 bases. Germline CDR1 SGHNT, CDR2 YYREEE (reference sequence). The CDR3 is 14 residues long. Trimming removed 0 bases from V and 3 bases from J; junction bases left unmatched: 1. The CDR3 here is CASSLGQGYYGYTF. The CDR3 DNA reads as TGTGCCAGCAGCTTGGGACAGGGGTACTATGGCTACACCTTC.

A few counts support this clone. This sequence joins TRBV19 and TRBJ2-7; the D is unclear. CDR1 is LNHDA, CDR2 SQIVND, per germline (reference sequence). The CDR3 has 13 residues. The V gene lost 4 bases and the J gene lost 1 base, with 8 bases spanning the gap. Here the CDR3 DNA reads TGTGCCAGTAGTAAACAGAAATCCTACGAGCAGTACTTC. Protein sequence: CASSKQKSYEQYF.